This TCR beta chain derives from a study of shared clonotypes between healthy human individuals. Study-wide results and limits: The study found lower generation probabilities in non-shared clonotypes than in those shared by all four donors. In a handful of donors, 4.5% to 5.5% of naive CD4 clonotypes appeared in common.

About this clone itself: The antigen remains unidentified. Other DNA variants within this sample encode the same CDR3.

Here immunoSEQ multiplex PCR was the method, and the copy in TCRdb shows in-frame clones only, minus some. The sample contains some 1.4 million clones, roughly 95% of which appear only once. The CDR3 spans 12 residues. Germline-derived CDR1 and CDR2 are SGDLS and YYNGEE. V was pared by 3 bases and J by 2 bases, with 4 bases between. This clonotype was obtained from a man younger than 40 in good health. Specimen: naive CD4+ T cells sorted from blood. Subset meaning: CD45RA+ positively selected. The chain has TRBV9 and TRBJ2-3; D not resolved. The CDR3 DNA follows: TGTGCCAGCAGCGCCACCACAGATACGCAGTATTTT. Translation: CASSATTDTQYF. The full variable domain, rest sourced from reference TRBV9 and TRBJ2-3, is DSGVTQTPKHLITATGQRVTLRCSPRSGDLSVYWYQQSLDQGLQFLIQYYNGEERAKGNILERFSAQQFPDLHSELNLSSLELGDSALYFCASSATTDTQYFGPGTRLTVL.